The clone carrying this TCR beta chain was seen only a few times. The antigen is not known. The data were obtained in a study of identical twins. Overall study findings and caveats: For zero-insertion analyses, partial confounding could come from invariant MAIT and iNKT cells. An excess of low generation probability was shown by twin-shared out-of-frame alpha sequences. Excess sharing by twins proved weaker in beta out-of-frame sequences.

TCRdb independently ran MiXCR on the 5' RACE reads; one entry per CDR3 protein. The sample has approximately 490,000 distinct CDR3 sequences, about a fifth seen once. Trimming pared 6 bases from V and 0 bases from J, leaving 14 bases between. The CDR3 has 15 amino acids. The germline CDR1 and CDR2 sequences are DFQATT and SNEGSKA (reference sequence). In every case, the donor was a healthy Caucasian. These data also featured in a second study, about yellow fever vaccine responses in identical twins.

The rearrangement links TRBV20-1 to TRBJ2-2; D is ambiguous. The source is a woman aged 18-30 years in good health. The sequencing input was CD4+ T cells sorted from blood. CDR3: CSAAATSSNTGELFF. As DNA, the CDR3 is TGCAGTGCCGCGGCGACATCCTCGAACACCGGGGAGCTGTTTTTT.